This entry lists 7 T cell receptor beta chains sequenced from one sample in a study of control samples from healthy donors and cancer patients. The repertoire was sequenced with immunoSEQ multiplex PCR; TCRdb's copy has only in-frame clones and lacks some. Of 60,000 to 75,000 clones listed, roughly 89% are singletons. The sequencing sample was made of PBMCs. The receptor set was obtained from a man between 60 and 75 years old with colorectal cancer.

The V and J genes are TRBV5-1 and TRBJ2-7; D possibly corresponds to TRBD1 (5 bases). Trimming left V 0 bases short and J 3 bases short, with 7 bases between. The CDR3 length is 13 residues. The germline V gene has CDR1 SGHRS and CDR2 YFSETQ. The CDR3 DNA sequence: TGCGCCAGCAGCTTGGCTACAGGCTACGAGCAGTACTTC. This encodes CASSLATGYEQYF.

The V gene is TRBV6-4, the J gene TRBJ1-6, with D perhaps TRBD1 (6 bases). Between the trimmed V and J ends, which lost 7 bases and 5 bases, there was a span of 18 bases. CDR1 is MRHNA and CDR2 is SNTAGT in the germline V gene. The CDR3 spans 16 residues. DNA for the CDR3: TGTGCCAGCATTGAGCCGGATGGGGGCCATAATTCACCCCTCCACTTT. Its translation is CASIEPDGGHNSPLHF.

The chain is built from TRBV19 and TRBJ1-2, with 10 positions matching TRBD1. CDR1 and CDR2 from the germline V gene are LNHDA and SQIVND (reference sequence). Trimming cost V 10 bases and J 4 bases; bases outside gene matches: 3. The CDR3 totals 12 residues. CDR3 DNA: TGTGCCATTTGGGACAGGGGCTATGGCTACACCTTC. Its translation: CAIWDRGYGYTF.

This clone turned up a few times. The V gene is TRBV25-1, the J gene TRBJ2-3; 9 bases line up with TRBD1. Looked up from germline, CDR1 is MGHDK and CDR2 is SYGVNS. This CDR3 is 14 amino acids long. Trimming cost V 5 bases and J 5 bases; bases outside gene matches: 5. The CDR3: CASSRRQGVDTQYF. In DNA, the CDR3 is TGTGCCAGCAGTAGACGACAGGGGGTAGATACGCAGTATTTT. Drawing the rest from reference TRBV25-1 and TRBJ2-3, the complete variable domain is EADIYQTPRYLVIGTGKKITLECSQTMGHDKMYWYQQDPGMELHLIHYSYGVNSTEKGDLSSESTVSRIRTEHFPLTLESARPSHTSQYLCASSRRQGVDTQYFGPGTRLTVL.

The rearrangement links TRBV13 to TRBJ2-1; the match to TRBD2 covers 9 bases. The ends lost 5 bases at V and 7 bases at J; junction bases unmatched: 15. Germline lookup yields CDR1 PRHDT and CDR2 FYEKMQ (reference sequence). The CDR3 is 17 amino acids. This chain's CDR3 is CASSPWGRRGGKNEQFF. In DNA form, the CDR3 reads TGTGCCAGCAGCCCCTGGGGGCGGCGGGGGGGAAAAAATGAGCAGTTCTTC.

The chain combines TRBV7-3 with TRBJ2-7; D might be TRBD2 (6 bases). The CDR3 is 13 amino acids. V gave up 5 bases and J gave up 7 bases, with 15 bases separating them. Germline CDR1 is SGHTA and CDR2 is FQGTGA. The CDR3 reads CASSLSKEGEQYF. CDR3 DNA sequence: TGTGCCAGCAGCCTATCCAAGGAGGGAGAGCAGTACTTC. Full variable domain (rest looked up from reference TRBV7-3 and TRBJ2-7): GAGVSQTPSNKVTEKGKYVELRCDPISGHTALYWYRQSLGQGPEFLIYFQGTGAADDSGLPNDRFFAVRPEGSVSTLKIQRTERGDSAVYLCASSLSKEGEQYFGPGTRLTVT.

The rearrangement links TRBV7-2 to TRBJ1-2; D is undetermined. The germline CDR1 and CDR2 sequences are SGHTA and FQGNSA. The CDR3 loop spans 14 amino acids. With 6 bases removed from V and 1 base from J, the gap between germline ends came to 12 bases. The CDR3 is CASSATGINYGYTF. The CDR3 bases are TGTGCCAGCAGTGCGACCGGCATTAACTATGGCTACACCTTC.